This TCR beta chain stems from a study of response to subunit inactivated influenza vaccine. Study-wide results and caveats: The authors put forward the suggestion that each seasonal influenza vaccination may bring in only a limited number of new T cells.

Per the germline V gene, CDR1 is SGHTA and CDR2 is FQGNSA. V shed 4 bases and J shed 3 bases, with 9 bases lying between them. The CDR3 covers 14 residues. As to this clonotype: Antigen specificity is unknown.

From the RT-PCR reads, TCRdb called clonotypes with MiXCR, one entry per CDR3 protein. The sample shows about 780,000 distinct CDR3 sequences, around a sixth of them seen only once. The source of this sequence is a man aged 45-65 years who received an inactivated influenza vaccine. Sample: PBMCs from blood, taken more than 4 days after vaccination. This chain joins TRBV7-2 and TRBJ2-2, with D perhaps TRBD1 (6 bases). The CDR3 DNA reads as TGTGCCAGCAGCTCCAGACAGGACACCGGGGAGCTGTTTTTT. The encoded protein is CASSSRQDTGELFF. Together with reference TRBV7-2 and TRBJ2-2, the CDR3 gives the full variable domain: GAGVSQSPSNKVTEKGKDVELRCDPISGHTALYWYRQSLGQGLEFLIYFQGNSAPDKSGLPSDRFSAERTGGSVSTLTIQRTQQEDSAVYLCASSSRQDTGELFFGEGSRLTVL.